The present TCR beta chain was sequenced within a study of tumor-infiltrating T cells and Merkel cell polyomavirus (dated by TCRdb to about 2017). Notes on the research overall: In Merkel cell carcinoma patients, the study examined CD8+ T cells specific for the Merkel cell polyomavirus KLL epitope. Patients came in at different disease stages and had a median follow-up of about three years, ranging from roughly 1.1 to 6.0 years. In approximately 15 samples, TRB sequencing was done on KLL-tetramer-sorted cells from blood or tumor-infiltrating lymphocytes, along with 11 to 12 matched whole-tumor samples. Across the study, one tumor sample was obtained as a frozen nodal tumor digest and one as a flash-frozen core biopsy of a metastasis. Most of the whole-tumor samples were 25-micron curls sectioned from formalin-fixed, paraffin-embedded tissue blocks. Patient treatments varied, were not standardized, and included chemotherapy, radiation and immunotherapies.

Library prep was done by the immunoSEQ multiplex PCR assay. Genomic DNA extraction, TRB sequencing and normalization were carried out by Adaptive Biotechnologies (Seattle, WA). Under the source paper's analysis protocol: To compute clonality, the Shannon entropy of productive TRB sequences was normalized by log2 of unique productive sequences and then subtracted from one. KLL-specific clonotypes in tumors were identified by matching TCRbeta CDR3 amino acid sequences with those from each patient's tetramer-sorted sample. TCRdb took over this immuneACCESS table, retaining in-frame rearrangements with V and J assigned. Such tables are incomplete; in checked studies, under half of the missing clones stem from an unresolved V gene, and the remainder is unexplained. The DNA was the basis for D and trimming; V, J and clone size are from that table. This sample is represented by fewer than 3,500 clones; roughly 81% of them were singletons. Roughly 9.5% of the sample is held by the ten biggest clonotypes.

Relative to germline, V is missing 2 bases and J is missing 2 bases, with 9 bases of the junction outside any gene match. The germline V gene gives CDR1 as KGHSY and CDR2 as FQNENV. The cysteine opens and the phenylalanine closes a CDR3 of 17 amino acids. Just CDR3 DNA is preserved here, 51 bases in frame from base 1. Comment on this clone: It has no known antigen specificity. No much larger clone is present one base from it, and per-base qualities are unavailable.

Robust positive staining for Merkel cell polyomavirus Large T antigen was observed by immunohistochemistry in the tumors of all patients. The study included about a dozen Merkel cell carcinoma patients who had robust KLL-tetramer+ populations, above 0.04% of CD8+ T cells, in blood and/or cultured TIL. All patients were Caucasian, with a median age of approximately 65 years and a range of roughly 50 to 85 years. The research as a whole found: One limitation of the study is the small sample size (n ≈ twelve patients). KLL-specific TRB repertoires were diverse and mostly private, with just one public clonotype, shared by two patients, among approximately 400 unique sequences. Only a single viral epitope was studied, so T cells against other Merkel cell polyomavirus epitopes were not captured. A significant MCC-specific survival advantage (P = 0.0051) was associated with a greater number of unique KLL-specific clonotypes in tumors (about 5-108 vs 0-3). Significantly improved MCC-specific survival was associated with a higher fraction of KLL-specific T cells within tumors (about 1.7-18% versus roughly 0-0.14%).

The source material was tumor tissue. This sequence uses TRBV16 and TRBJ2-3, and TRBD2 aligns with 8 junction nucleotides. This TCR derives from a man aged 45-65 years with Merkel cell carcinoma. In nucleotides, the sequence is TGTGCCAGCAGCCAAGGACCGGGGGGGCCCGTCACAGATACGCAGTATTTT. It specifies CASSQGPGGPVTDTQYF. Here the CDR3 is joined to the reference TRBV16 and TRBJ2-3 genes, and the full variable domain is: GEEVAQTPKHLVRGEGQKAKLYCAPIKGHSYVFWYQQVLKNEFKFLISFQNENVFDETGMPKERFSAKCLPNSPCSLEIQATKLEDSAVYFCASSQGPGGPVTDTQYFGPGTRLTVL.